The source of this TCR beta chain is a study of multiple sclerosis patients with progressive multifocal leukoencephalopathy. Described time point: time of PML onset. JC virus DNA in cerebrospinal fluid confirmed the PML diagnosis. Between roughly 15 and 56 months of natalizumab therapy passed before PML developed in these natalizumab-treated patients. Synthetic inline TR CDR3 controls covering all V-J pairings were spiked into each PCR. Assay: immunoSEQ multiplex PCR; the TCRdb copy retains only in-frame clones and omits some. The profile shows 25,000 to 35,000 clones, around 85% of them singletons. This receptor was taken from a woman aged 30 to 39 with progressive multifocal leukoencephalopathy. Sequenced material: PBMCs, taken from a patient treated with natalizumab.

CDR3 loop: CASSLSTTVQPQHF. The CDR3 DNA is TGTGCCAGCAGCTTGTCGACAACGGTTCAGCCCCAGCATTTT. This chain joins TRBV11-2 and TRBJ1-5; D remains ambiguous. Germline V lookup: CDR1 SGHAT, CDR2 FQNNGV. The CDR3 runs to 14 residues. V lost 3 bases, J lost 6 bases, and 12 bases lay in between.